This is a list of T cell receptor beta chains from one sample in a study of blood T cell repertoires in COVID-19. Sequencing was performed with immunoSEQ multiplex PCR; in TCRdb, only in-frame clones are kept and a portion is missing. The table has some 220,000 clones, more than 75% seen once. The specimen sequenced was peripheral blood. These receptors all stem from a human donor in a cohort sampled during active COVID-19. CDR3s include the opening cysteine and the closing phenylalanine or tryptophan. The D gene is left open where the match is weak. Only some rows state a clone size, as once, few, many or a class for expanded clones.

d_call clone_size j_call v_call cdr3_nt cdr3_aa
TRBD1 . TRBJ1-1 TRBV19 TGTGCCAGTACCTTTGGACAGGGCCCATCCGAAGCTTTCTTT CASTFGQGPSEAFF
TRBD1 . TRBJ1-5 TRBV28 TGTGCCAGCAGTCGTCCCGGGACAGGGAATCAGCCCCAGCATTTT CASSRPGTGNQPQHF
TRBD1 . TRBJ1-1 TRBV5-1 TGCGCCAGCACCTCCGGGACAGGGAACACTGAAGCTTTCTTT CASTSGTGNTEAFF
TRBD2 . TRBJ2-1 TRBV3-1/TRBV3-2 TGTGCCAGCACTCCATCCCCGGGACTAGCGGACTTCCGGGAGCAGTTCTTC CASTPSPGLADFREQFF
. once TRBJ2-4 TRBV6-6 TGTGCCAGCAGTTCGGGACTGCTCCACCTACACATTCAGTACTTC CASSSGLLHLHIQYF
TRBD1 . TRBJ2-7 TRBV4-1 TGCGCCAGCAGCCCGGGACAGTCCTACGAGCAGTACTTC CASSPGQSYEQYF
TRBD2 . TRBJ2-1 TRBV9 TGTGCCAGCAGCGTCCTAGCGGGGAATTACAATGAGCAGTTCTTC CASSVLAGNYNEQFF
. . TRBJ1-4 TRBV2 TGTGCCAGCTCCCAGGGCCCAAATGAAAAACTGTTTTTT CASSQGPNEKLFF
TRBD1 . TRBJ2-1 TRBV7-2 TGTGCCAGCAGCTTCCGGACAGGGAGGTACAATGAGCAGTTCTTC CASSFRTGRYNEQFF
. . TRBJ1-1 TRBV25-1 TGTGCCAGCAGTTCCACGGGTAACACTGAAGCTTTCTTT CASSSTGNTEAFF
TRBD1 once TRBJ2-2 TRBV28 TGTGCCAGCACCGGAAACCGGGACAGAAACACCGGGGAGCTGTTTTTT CASTGNRDRNTGELFF
TRBD2 . TRBJ2-7 TRBV7-2 TGTGCCAGCAGCTTTGTATCTAGCGGCTACGAGCAGTACTTC CASSFVSSGYEQYF
TRBD1 . TRBJ2-7 TRBV3-1/TRBV3-2 TGTGCCAGCAGCCAAGGGGACAGGGGTGGCGAGCAGTACTTC CASSQGDRGGEQYF
. . TRBJ2-2 TRBV5-1 TGCGCCAGCAGCCCCCGCCAGGGTCCCGGGGAGCTGTTTTTT CASSPRQGPGELFF
TRBD2 . TRBJ2-4 TRBV28 TGTGCCAGCAGCCCCGGGGGGGAAAACATTCAGTACTTC CASSPGGENIQYF
TRBD1 . TRBJ2-7 TRBV5-6 TGTGCCAGCGAACCACAGGGGTCTCCCTACGAGCAGTACTTC CASEPQGSPYEQYF
TRBD1 . TRBJ1-4 TRBV10-3 TGTGCCATCAGTGAGTCGAAGGTCCGGGACAGTAATGAAAAACTGTTTTTT CAISESKVRDSNEKLFF
. . TRBJ2-1 TRBV21-1 TGTGCCAGCAGCAGTACAGGGTTGCCGCAGTTCTTC CASSSTGLPQFF
. once TRBJ2-7 TRBV7-9 TGTGCCAGCAGCCCCTCCCAGGGGTCGTTCTACGAGCAGTACTTC CASSPSQGSFYEQYF
. . TRBJ1-1 TRBV5-1 TGCGCCAGCAGCATGACAGAACTGAACACTGAAGCTTTCTTT CASSMTELNTEAFF
TRBD2 . TRBJ2-3 TRBV5-4 TGTGCCAGCACCGTTAGCGGGAGAACAGATACGCAGTATTTT CASTVSGRTDTQYF
TRBD2 . TRBJ2-3 TRBV3-1/TRBV3-2 TGTGCCAGCAGCCATCCACTAGCGGGGAAATATACGCAGTATTTT CASSHPLAGKYTQYF
. few TRBJ1-4 TRBV9 TGTGCCAGCAGCGCCAGGGCGGGGGTTGGCGAAAAACTGTTTTTT CASSARAGVGEKLFF
TRBD1 . TRBJ1-2 TRBV20-1 TGCAGTGCTCGACAGGGAACAGGCTACACCTTC CSARQGTGYTF
. . TRBJ2-2 TRBV10-2 TGCGCCAGCGGCGGGAATGGTGGGGACACCGGGGAGCTGTTTTTT CASGGNGGDTGELFF
. . TRBJ2-1 TRBV24-1 TGTGCCACCAGTGATACCCTGGGAGGGGGGGCCACCTACAATGAGCAGTTCTTC CATSDTLGGGATYNEQFF
TRBD1 . TRBJ1-1 TRBV5-1 TGCGCCAGCAGCTTGGAAGGGGGCGTGGAGAACACTGAAGCTTTCTTT CASSLEGGVENTEAFF
TRBD2 . TRBJ2-1 TRBV18 TGTGCCAGCTCACCGATTCCCGGGACTAGCGGGAGCTCCTACAATGAGCAGTTCTTC CASSPIPGTSGSSYNEQFF
TRBD1 . TRBJ1-2 TRBV28 TGTGCCAGCAGACCGGTAGACAGGGGTTCAGGCTATGGCTACACCTTC CASRPVDRGSGYGYTF
. . TRBJ1-4 TRBV19 TGTGCCAGTAGTCCCCACGAGGCGGGTGATGAAAAACTGTTTTTT CASSPHEAGDEKLFF
. . TRBJ1-5 TRBV27 TGTGCCAGCAGTTCCTTTACGGAGAGGAGCAATCAGCCCCAGCATTTT CASSSFTERSNQPQHF
. . TRBJ2-1 TRBV6-2/TRBV6-3 TGTGCCAGCAGTTACTCTTCGCGGGAATATAAGAACGATGATGAGCAGTTCTTC CASSYSSREYKNDDEQFF
. . TRBJ2-7 TRBV6-5 TGTGCCAGCATCCTCGGGGGGCCAGGCGAGCAGTACTTC CASILGGPGEQYF
. . TRBJ2-1 TRBV6-5 TGTGCCAGCAGAAACTTAGCGGAGCAGTTCTTC CASRNLAEQFF
TRBD1 . TRBJ1-6 TRBV10-3 TGTGCCATCAGGGCCGGGACAGGGGTAAATTCACCCCTCCACTTT CAIRAGTGVNSPLHF
TRBD1 . TRBJ2-7 TRBV5-1 TGCGCCAGCAGCTGGGGACAGGGCCCCTACGAGCAGTACTTC CASSWGQGPYEQYF
. . TRBJ1-1 TRBV19 TGTGCCGCCTTACGAAGGGGTACGGACACTGAAGCTTTCTTT CAALRRGTDTEAFF
. . TRBJ1-2 TRBV12-3/TRBV12-4 TGTGCCAGCAGTTCTCGCAGTGGTGGCTACACCTTC CASSSRSGGYTF
. . TRBJ1-1 TRBV7-9 TGTGCCAGCAGCCAGGACAGTAACACTGAAGCTTTCTTT CASSQDSNTEAFF
TRBD2 . TRBJ2-1 TRBV5-1 TGCGCCAGCAGCTTTCGGGAGGGCCGGGGTAATGAGCAGTTCTTC CASSFREGRGNEQFF
. . TRBJ2-2 TRBV5-1 TGCGCCAGCAGCTTGAGTTGGGACATCCCGAACACCGGGGAGCTGTTTTTT CASSLSWDIPNTGELFF
. . TRBJ2-1 TRBV4-2 TGTGCCAGCAGCCAAGATCGTGATGAGCAGTTCTTC CASSQDRDEQFF
. . TRBJ1-1 TRBV6-1 TGTGCCAGCAGTGAAACCGGGACTAGAGAAGCTTTCTTT CASSETGTREAFF
. . TRBJ2-7 TRBV28 TGTGCCAGCAGTACTTATACGACAGGTATGGAGCAGTACTTC CASSTYTTGMEQYF
. few TRBJ2-2 TRBV3-1/TRBV3-2 TGTGCCAGCAACTCAGGGGTTTCCGGGGAGCTGTTTTTT CASNSGVSGELFF
TRBD2 . TRBJ2-5 TRBV6-4 TGTGCCAGCAGTCCCCGGACTAGCGGGGGACAAGAGACCCAGTACTTC CASSPRTSGGQETQYF
. . TRBJ2-5 TRBV29-1 TGCAGCGCCCGGGACCCTCGGGGGGAGACCCAGTACTTC CSARDPRGETQYF
. . TRBJ2-7 TRBV4-2 TGTGCCAGCAGCCCGCTGGGGGGAGCTGCCTACGAGCAGTACTTC CASSPLGGAAYEQYF
. . TRBJ2-2 TRBV10-1 TGCGCCAGCAACGGGGAAGACGGGAACACCGGGGAGCTGTTTTTT CASNGEDGNTGELFF
TRBD2 . TRBJ2-7 TRBV10-3 TGTGCCCTTAGCGGGGTCTCGGGCTACGAGCAGTACTTC CALSGVSGYEQYF
. . TRBJ1-5 TRBV2 TGTGCCAGCAGTGACCGGGGGGTAGGTCAGCCCCAGCATTTT CASSDRGVGQPQHF
. . TRBJ1-5 TRBV7-2 TGTGCCAGCAGCTTATTGGGTGGGAGTCAGCCCCAGCATTTT CASSLLGGSQPQHF
TRBD1 . TRBJ2-7 TRBV13 TGTGCCAGCAGCTGGGGACAGGATCCCTACGAGCAGTACTTC CASSWGQDPYEQYF
TRBD1 . TRBJ1-5 TRBV7-3 TGTGCCAGCAGCCGGACAGGCCACAATCAGCCCCAGCATTTT CASSRTGHNQPQHF
. . TRBJ2-3 TRBV5-1 TGCGCCAGCAGCGTAGCTCAAGGGGGTGGCGATACGCAGTATTTT CASSVAQGGGDTQYF